In this sample, the clone carrying this TCR beta chain turned up a few times. TCRdb's copy holds only in-frame clones and misses some; the assay was immunoSEQ multiplex PCR. The table records some 120,000 clones, nearly 90% of them present only once. Germline values: CDR1 SGHVS, CDR2 FNYEAQ. This CDR3 contains 18 residues. V dropped 5 bases and J dropped 6; count of bases not matched to a gene: 12. This entry belongs to a study of control samples from healthy donors and cancer patients. Source material: blood. The rearrangement links TRBV7-6 to TRBJ2-5; TRBD2 agrees at 16 bases. The TCR comes from a man over 45 in good health. The CDR3 loop is CASSTHKGLAGGIKTQYF. CDR3 in DNA: TGTGCCAGCAGCACCCATAAGGGACTAGCGGGGGGGATAAAGACCCAGTACTTC. The full variable domain, rest sourced from reference TRBV7-6 and TRBJ2-5, is GAGVSQSPRYKVTKRGQDVALRCDPISGHVSLYWYRQALGQGPEFLTYFNYEAQQDKSGLPNDRFSAERPEGSISTLTIQRTEQRDSAMYRCASSTHKGLAGGIKTQYFGPGTRLLVL.